Listed below are T cell receptor beta chains from one sample, sequenced in a study of blood T cell repertoires in COVID-19. Produced via immunoSEQ multiplex PCR; TCRdb's table is partial and in-frame only. The repertoire consists of roughly 79,000 clones, with 87% occurring once and the leading ten covering roughly 7%. Input material: peripheral blood. The source of these receptors is a woman aged 45-65 years with acute or convalescent COVID-19. Each CDR3 is given with its conserved first and last residue. Fields, in order: J gene, V gene, D gene, CDR3 length, clone size, CDR3 DNA, CDR3 protein. The D gene is left open where the match is weak. Size values are once, few and many counts, or a class for expanded clones, and some rows have none.

j_call: TRBJ2-7; v_call: TRBV2; d_call: -; cdr3_length: 14; clone_size: -; cdr3_nt: TGTGCCAGCAGTACCGGGACTGGAACCTACGAGCAGTACTTC; cdr3_aa: CASSTGTGTYEQYF
j_call: TRBJ2-2; v_call: TRBV10-1; d_call: -; cdr3_length: 12; clone_size: -; cdr3_nt: TGCGCCAGCCGGGGGAACACCGGGGAGCTGTTTTTT; cdr3_aa: CASRGNTGELFF
j_call: TRBJ2-7; v_call: TRBV3-1/TRBV3-2; d_call: TRBD2; cdr3_length: 16; clone_size: -; cdr3_nt: TGTGCCAGCAGCCTTTACAGCGGGGGCCACTCCTACGAGCAGTACTTC; cdr3_aa: CASSLYSGGHSYEQYF
j_call: TRBJ2-7; v_call: TRBV27; d_call: -; cdr3_length: 13; clone_size: -; cdr3_nt: TGTGCCAGCAGTCCCTTAGCCAGCTACGAGCAGTACTTC; cdr3_aa: CASSPLASYEQYF
j_call: TRBJ1-1; v_call: TRBV5-6; d_call: -; cdr3_length: 13; clone_size: -; cdr3_nt: TGTGCCAGCAGCTTCGGTGTTGGTACTGAAGCTTTCTTT; cdr3_aa: CASSFGVGTEAFF
j_call: TRBJ2-1; v_call: TRBV12-3/TRBV12-4; d_call: -; cdr3_length: 13; clone_size: -; cdr3_nt: TGTGCCAGCAGTTTGGGGCAACCCAATGAGCAGTTCTTC; cdr3_aa: CASSLGQPNEQFF
j_call: TRBJ1-2; v_call: TRBV19; d_call: -; cdr3_length: 13; clone_size: -; cdr3_nt: TGTGCCAGTATAGGGGACTCCCTGGGGGGCTACACCTTC; cdr3_aa: CASIGDSLGGYTF
j_call: TRBJ1-4; v_call: TRBV3-1/TRBV3-2; d_call: -; cdr3_length: 14; clone_size: -; cdr3_nt: TGTGCCAGCAGCTATCCAGGGCCTAATGAAAAACTGTTTTTT; cdr3_aa: CASSYPGPNEKLFF
j_call: TRBJ1-1; v_call: TRBV3-1/TRBV3-2; d_call: TRBD1; cdr3_length: 14; clone_size: -; cdr3_nt: TGTGCCAGCAGCCAGGGACAGATGAACACTGAAGCTTTCTTT; cdr3_aa: CASSQGQMNTEAFF
j_call: TRBJ2-3; v_call: TRBV24-1; d_call: TRBD2; cdr3_length: 16; clone_size: -; cdr3_nt: TGTGCCACCAGTGAAAGACTAGCGGGATCCCCCGATACGCAGTATTTT; cdr3_aa: CATSERLAGSPDTQYF
j_call: TRBJ1-5; v_call: TRBV6-6; d_call: TRBD1; cdr3_length: 14; clone_size: -; cdr3_nt: TGTGCCAGCAGACCGGGACAGGGTCATCAGCCCCAGCATTTT; cdr3_aa: CASRPGQGHQPQHF
j_call: TRBJ1-2; v_call: TRBV19; d_call: -; cdr3_length: 15; clone_size: -; cdr3_nt: TGTGCCAGTAGTCCCACCGGGACAACTAACTATGGCTACACCTTC; cdr3_aa: CASSPTGTTNYGYTF
j_call: TRBJ1-2; v_call: TRBV12-3/TRBV12-4; d_call: -; cdr3_length: 13; clone_size: -; cdr3_nt: TGTGCCAGCAGCCTCGGGAAGGTTTATGGCTACACCTTC; cdr3_aa: CASSLGKVYGYTF
j_call: TRBJ1-4; v_call: TRBV5-5; d_call: -; cdr3_length: 15; clone_size: -; cdr3_nt: TGTGCCAGCAGCGGAGGTCCCGGAGGTAATGAAAAACTGTTTTTT; cdr3_aa: CASSGGPGGNEKLFF
j_call: TRBJ2-5; v_call: TRBV13; d_call: -; cdr3_length: 14; clone_size: -; cdr3_nt: TGTGCCAGCGGCTGGGGGGTAGACCAAGAGACCCAGTACTTC; cdr3_aa: CASGWGVDQETQYF
j_call: TRBJ2-5; v_call: TRBV5-4; d_call: -; cdr3_length: 14; clone_size: -; cdr3_nt: TGTGCCAGTAGTGCCGGGACAATCCAAGAGACCCAGTACTTC; cdr3_aa: CASSAGTIQETQYF
j_call: TRBJ1-3; v_call: TRBV15; d_call: -; cdr3_length: 14; clone_size: -; cdr3_nt: TGTGCCACCAGCAGAGACAGCTCTGGAAACACCATATATTTT; cdr3_aa: CATSRDSSGNTIYF
j_call: TRBJ1-6; v_call: TRBV28; d_call: -; cdr3_length: 13; clone_size: -; cdr3_nt: TGTGCCAGCAAGTCAGGGACACATTCACCCCTCCACTTT; cdr3_aa: CASKSGTHSPLHF
j_call: TRBJ2-2; v_call: TRBV18; d_call: TRBD1; cdr3_length: 16; clone_size: -; cdr3_nt: TGTGCCAGCTCACCTCCCGGACAGGGGATTACCGGGGAGCTGTTTTTT; cdr3_aa: CASSPPGQGITGELFF
j_call: TRBJ1-1; v_call: TRBV28; d_call: TRBD1; cdr3_length: 13; clone_size: -; cdr3_nt: TGTGCCAGCAGTCCCAGGGGGGTGAGTGAAGCTTTCTTT; cdr3_aa: CASSPRGVSEAFF
j_call: TRBJ2-1; v_call: TRBV7-6; d_call: TRBD1; cdr3_length: 16; clone_size: -; cdr3_nt: TGTGCCAGCAGCCCCCTACAGGGGGCCTTGGGGAGTGAGCAGTTCTTC; cdr3_aa: CASSPLQGALGSEQFF
j_call: TRBJ2-7; v_call: TRBV5-1; d_call: TRBD1; cdr3_length: 14; clone_size: -; cdr3_nt: TGCGCCAGCAGCTTGAACCGGGACAGGGGGGAGCAGTACTTC; cdr3_aa: CASSLNRDRGEQYF
j_call: TRBJ2-3; v_call: TRBV5-1; d_call: TRBD1; cdr3_length: 15; clone_size: -; cdr3_nt: TGCGCCAGCAGCTTCGGACAGGGACGCACAGATACGCAGTATTTT; cdr3_aa: CASSFGQGRTDTQYF
j_call: TRBJ1-5; v_call: TRBV5-6; d_call: -; cdr3_length: 14; clone_size: -; cdr3_nt: TGTGCCAGCAGCTTAGGAGGGGATTATCAGCCCCAGCATTTT; cdr3_aa: CASSLGGDYQPQHF
j_call: TRBJ2-1; v_call: TRBV5-8; d_call: TRBD2; cdr3_length: 17; clone_size: -; cdr3_nt: TGTGCCAGCAGCTCGAGGACTAGCGGGACGGGTTACAATGAGCAGTTCTTC; cdr3_aa: CASSSRTSGTGYNEQFF
j_call: TRBJ1-1; v_call: TRBV28; d_call: -; cdr3_length: 13; clone_size: -; cdr3_nt: TGTGCCAGCAGTGACACAGGGAACACTGAAGCTTTCTTT; cdr3_aa: CASSDTGNTEAFF
j_call: TRBJ1-2; v_call: TRBV10-3; d_call: -; cdr3_length: 13; clone_size: few; cdr3_nt: TGTGCCATCAGTGTTTTAGGGGCGGATGGCTACACCTTC; cdr3_aa: CAISVLGADGYTF
j_call: TRBJ1-6; v_call: TRBV7-9; d_call: TRBD1; cdr3_length: 17; clone_size: -; cdr3_nt: TGTGCCAGCAGCTCAGGACAGGCGAGCTCCTATAATTCACCCCTCCACTTT; cdr3_aa: CASSSGQASSYNSPLHF
j_call: TRBJ2-1; v_call: TRBV6-6; d_call: TRBD2; cdr3_length: 16; clone_size: -; cdr3_nt: TGTGCCAGCAGACTCGGACTAGCGGGCTCCCACAATGAGCAGTTCTTC; cdr3_aa: CASRLGLAGSHNEQFF
j_call: TRBJ1-5; v_call: TRBV6-2/TRBV6-3; d_call: TRBD1; cdr3_length: 16; clone_size: -; cdr3_nt: TGTGCCAGCAGTCGATATGACAGGGTGGGCAATCAGCCCCAGCATTTT; cdr3_aa: CASSRYDRVGNQPQHF
j_call: TRBJ2-1; v_call: TRBV9; d_call: TRBD2; cdr3_length: 16; clone_size: -; cdr3_nt: TGTGCCAGCAGCGCAGGAGGTAGCGGGAGGTGGGATGAGCAGTTCTTC; cdr3_aa: CASSAGGSGRWDEQFF
j_call: TRBJ1-6; v_call: TRBV7-2; d_call: -; cdr3_length: 16; clone_size: -; cdr3_nt: TGTGCCAGCAGCCCCGGGTCAGCGCGGGGCAGTTCACCCCTCCACTTT; cdr3_aa: CASSPGSARGSSPLHF
j_call: TRBJ2-5; v_call: TRBV13; d_call: TRBD2; cdr3_length: 17; clone_size: -; cdr3_nt: TGTGCCAGCAGCTTAGTAGCGGGGGGGTTGTACCAAGAGACCCAGTACTTC; cdr3_aa: CASSLVAGGLYQETQYF
j_call: TRBJ1-2; v_call: TRBV5-1; d_call: -; cdr3_length: 14; clone_size: -; cdr3_nt: TGCGCCAGCAGGTTGGGCGGAGCTAACTATGGCTACACCTTC; cdr3_aa: CASRLGGANYGYTF
j_call: TRBJ1-5; v_call: TRBV6-5; d_call: -; cdr3_length: 12; clone_size: -; cdr3_nt: TGTGCCAGCAGATACTGGGGGGGACCCCAGCATTTT; cdr3_aa: CASRYWGGPQHF
j_call: TRBJ2-7; v_call: TRBV6-1; d_call: -; cdr3_length: 16; clone_size: -; cdr3_nt: TGTGCCAGCAGTGAAAGAGGTAATTTAAGCTCCTACGAGCAGTACTTC; cdr3_aa: CASSERGNLSSYEQYF
j_call: TRBJ2-7; v_call: TRBV15; d_call: -; cdr3_length: 12; clone_size: -; cdr3_nt: TGTGCCACCAGCAGAGATATCAGGGAGCAGTACTTC; cdr3_aa: CATSRDIREQYF
j_call: TRBJ1-5; v_call: TRBV5-8; d_call: TRBD1; cdr3_length: 18; clone_size: -; cdr3_nt: TGTGCCAGCAGCCCCGAGCCTTGGACAGGGGGCGCTTCGCAGCCCCAGCATTTT; cdr3_aa: CASSPEPWTGGASQPQHF
j_call: TRBJ2-5; v_call: TRBV9; d_call: -; cdr3_length: 16; clone_size: -; cdr3_nt: TGTGCCAGCAGCCCAGGGTTATCGGTGTCCCAAGAGACCCAGTACTTC; cdr3_aa: CASSPGLSVSQETQYF
j_call: TRBJ2-7; v_call: TRBV6-6; d_call: -; cdr3_length: 13; clone_size: -; cdr3_nt: TGTGCCAGCAGTTACCCGGGGGGCAACGAGCAGTACTTC; cdr3_aa: CASSYPGGNEQYF
j_call: TRBJ2-6; v_call: TRBV6-1; d_call: -; cdr3_length: 16; clone_size: -; cdr3_nt: TGTGCCAGCAGTGAACCGGGTGGCTCTGGGGCCAACGTCCTGACTTTC; cdr3_aa: CASSEPGGSGANVLTF
j_call: TRBJ2-7; v_call: TRBV4-2; d_call: TRBD1; cdr3_length: 17; clone_size: -; cdr3_nt: TGTGCCAGCAGCCAAGGTCCGACAGGGAAAATGGAGTACGAGCAGTACTTC; cdr3_aa: CASSQGPTGKMEYEQYF
j_call: TRBJ2-1; v_call: TRBV5-1; d_call: -; cdr3_length: 13; clone_size: -; cdr3_nt: TGCGCCAGCAGCTCCGGACAGCACAATGAGCAGTTCTTC; cdr3_aa: CASSSGQHNEQFF
j_call: TRBJ1-6; v_call: TRBV21-1; d_call: -; cdr3_length: 15; clone_size: -; cdr3_nt: TGTGCCAGCCGCGAGGGTCAGGGGGCTCAGTCACCCCTCCACTTT; cdr3_aa: CASREGQGAQSPLHF
j_call: TRBJ1-1; v_call: TRBV10-3; d_call: TRBD1; cdr3_length: 14; clone_size: -; cdr3_nt: TGTGCCATCAGCAACAGGGGATCGAACACTGAAGCTTTCTTT; cdr3_aa: CAISNRGSNTEAFF
j_call: TRBJ2-5; v_call: TRBV24-1; d_call: TRBD1; cdr3_length: 17; clone_size: -; cdr3_nt: TGTGCCACCAGTGATCCGGGACAGGGGCTTATCGGAGAGACCCAGTACTTC; cdr3_aa: CATSDPGQGLIGETQYF
j_call: TRBJ1-6; v_call: TRBV7-9; d_call: TRBD1; cdr3_length: 16; clone_size: once; cdr3_nt: TGTGCCAGCAGCTTAAGGACAGGGAGGAGAAATTCACCCCTCCACTTT; cdr3_aa: CASSLRTGRRNSPLHF
j_call: TRBJ2-1; v_call: TRBV7-2; d_call: TRBD2; cdr3_length: 17; clone_size: -; cdr3_nt: TGTGCCAGCAGCGAAGGACTCCTAGCGGCAAGAACAAATGAGCAGTTCTTC; cdr3_aa: CASSEGLLAARTNEQFF
j_call: TRBJ2-2; v_call: TRBV9; d_call: -; cdr3_length: 15; clone_size: -; cdr3_nt: TGTGCCAGCAGCGCTTCCGGACTTGACACCGGGGAGCTGTTTTTT; cdr3_aa: CASSASGLDTGELFF
j_call: TRBJ2-7; v_call: TRBV7-3; d_call: -; cdr3_length: 15; clone_size: -; cdr3_nt: TGTGCCAGCAGCTTACGGGCAGGGGATGCCTACGAGCAGTACTTC; cdr3_aa: CASSLRAGDAYEQYF
j_call: TRBJ1-1; v_call: TRBV5-1; d_call: TRBD1; cdr3_length: 16; clone_size: -; cdr3_nt: TGCGCCAGCAGCGTTACAGGGGGCTCGATGAACACTGAAGCTTTCTTT; cdr3_aa: CASSVTGGSMNTEAFF
j_call: TRBJ1-6; v_call: TRBV7-8; d_call: -; cdr3_length: 15; clone_size: -; cdr3_nt: TGTGCCAGCAGCCCCCCTGGCCAGGGTAATTCACCCCTCCACTTT; cdr3_aa: CASSPPGQGNSPLHF
j_call: TRBJ2-7; v_call: TRBV28; d_call: TRBD1; cdr3_length: 12; clone_size: -; cdr3_nt: TGTGCCTGGGGACAGGGGTTGAACGAGCAGTACTTC; cdr3_aa: CAWGQGLNEQYF
j_call: TRBJ1-2; v_call: TRBV6-9; d_call: -; cdr3_length: 12; clone_size: -; cdr3_nt: TGTGCCAGCAGTTATTTCCTGTATGGCTACACCTTC; cdr3_aa: CASSYFLYGYTF